The T cell receptor (beta chain) under discussion was sequenced for a study of T cell repertoires in cytomegalovirus infection. As for the study in general: An indication of both CMV infection and matching HLA type came from public TCR beta signatures.

General observations from the study: Predominance within the ex vivo response was attributable to HLA-C-restricted CMV-specific TCR beta clonotypes.

On this clonotype itself: The antigen is unknown.

V was pared by 6 bases and J by 2 bases, with 18 bases of the junction left unmatched. Germline assignment: CDR1 DFQATT and CDR2 SNEGSKA (reference sequence). The CDR3 loop spans 17 amino acids. TCRdb independently ran MiXCR on the reads; one entry per CDR3 protein. This sample yields under 250,000 distinct CDR3 sequences, of which roughly an eighth are seen a single time; 1.5% to 2% belongs to the top ten. The chain employs TRBV20-1 and TRBJ2-7; 8 bases fit TRBD2. The receptor's source is a human donor in good health (CMV status not recorded). Some clones in this sample may be carry-over from other donors' samples. Input material: PBMCs. The CDR3 sequence: CSAPPPTGTSATYEQYF. CDR3 in DNA: TGCAGTGCCCCCCCCCCCACCGGGACTAGTGCCACCTACGAGCAGTACTTC.